Listed below are T cell receptor beta chains from one sample, sequenced in a study of Ad26.COV2.S vaccination and SARS-CoV-2 variants. The table came from immunoSEQ multiplex PCR; TCRdb's copy has only in-frame clones and leaves some out. Among 400,000 to 450,000 clones listed, roughly 90% were seen once. Source: peripheral blood, taken in a trial of Ad26.COV2.S vaccine versus placebo. Source of these receptors: a person aged 18-65 years who received the Ad26.COV2.S COVID-19 vaccine or a placebo. Both conserved end residues are part of each CDR3. The order of the fields is D gene, V gene, clone size, J gene, CDR3 protein, CDR3 DNA. D genes are given only for firm matches. Rows give clone size only sometimes, using once, few, many, or a class for an expanded clone.

TRBD1	TRBV19	NA	TRBJ1-2	CASKEDRSYGYTF	TGTGCCAGTAAGGAGGACAGGAGCTATGGCTACACCTTC
TRBD1	TRBV7-2	NA	TRBJ2-1	CASSSDRNYNEQFF	TGTGCCAGCAGCTCGGACAGGAACTACAATGAGCAGTTCTTC
TRBD2	TRBV5-1	few	TRBJ2-7	CASSPLPSGYEQYF	TGCGCCAGCAGCCCCCTCCCTAGCGGCTACGAGCAGTACTTC
NA	TRBV14	once	TRBJ1-4	CASSQLGRRELFF	TGTGCCAGCAGCCAATTGGGGCGCCGAGAACTGTTTTTT
NA	TRBV10-3	NA	TRBJ1-3	CAIRGTNSGNTIYF	TGTGCCATCAGGGGGACAAACTCTGGAAACACCATATATTTT
NA	TRBV7-2	NA	TRBJ2-3	CASGLRGTDTQYF	TGTGCCAGCGGCCTTAGGGGGACAGATACGCAGTATTTT
NA	TRBV9	NA	TRBJ2-7	CASSGAVGHGSFIEQYF	TGTGCCAGCAGCGGTGCTGTCGGACACGGAAGTTTTATCGAGCAGTACTTC
TRBD1	TRBV30	NA	TRBJ1-2	CAQGAQDYGYTF	TGTGCTCAGGGGGCGCAGGACTATGGCTACACCTTC
NA	TRBV7-9	once	TRBJ1-1	CASSPTEWVEAFF	TGTGCCAGCAGCCCAACGGAGTGGGTGGAAGCTTTCTTT
NA	TRBV19	NA	TRBJ1-1	CASSVRGVNTEAFF	TGTGCCAGTAGTGTGCGAGGGGTGAACACTGAAGCTTTCTTT
TRBD1	TRBV19	NA	TRBJ2-7	CASSSTGAEQYF	TGTGCCAGTAGTAGCACAGGGGCCGAGCAGTACTTC
NA	TRBV10-3	once	TRBJ2-5	CAISESPPGPLETQYF	TGTGCCATCAGTGAGTCGCCACCGGGACCCCTGGAGACCCAGTACTTC
NA	TRBV5-1	NA	TRBJ2-2	CASSLVRGISTGELFF	TGCGCCAGCAGCTTGGTGCGGGGCATTAGCACCGGGGAGCTGTTTTTT
NA	TRBV20-1	once	TRBJ1-5	CSASGTHERGYSNQPQHF	TGCAGTGCTAGTGGGACACACGAACGGGGTTATAGCAATCAGCCCCAGCATTTT
NA	TRBV28	once	TRBJ1-4	CASLDGGVREKLFF	TGTGCCAGCCTCGATGGGGGGGTACGGGAAAAACTGTTTTTT
NA	TRBV6-5	NA	TRBJ1-1	CASSYSRTPGTEAFF	TGTGCCAGCAGTTACTCCAGGACCCCGGGGACTGAAGCTTTCTTT
TRBD1	TRBV30	NA	TRBJ2-5	CAWSGGPGGGKTQYF	TGTGCCTGGAGTGGGGGACCAGGGGGCGGAAAGACCCAGTACTTC
NA	TRBV27	NA	TRBJ2-1	CASSLKDYNEQFF	TGTGCCAGCAGTTTGAAGGATTACAATGAGCAGTTCTTC
TRBD1	TRBV18	NA	TRBJ1-4	CASSLPGQGSEKLFF	TGTGCCAGCTCTCTTCCGGGACAGGGTAGCGAAAAACTGTTTTTT
NA	TRBV30	once	TRBJ1-3	CAWSVLMGSGNTIYF	TGTGCCTGGAGCGTGCTAATGGGGTCTGGAAACACCATATATTTT
NA	TRBV12-3/TRBV12-4	NA	TRBJ2-1	CASSLVNNEQFF	TGTGCCAGCAGTTTAGTGAACAATGAGCAGTTCTTC
NA	TRBV10-3	NA	TRBJ2-2	CAISVLSGLGTGELFF	TGTGCCATCAGTGTGCTTTCGGGATTGGGGACCGGGGAGCTGTTTTTT
TRBD1	TRBV28	NA	TRBJ1-2	CASLGQGDGYTF	TGTGCCAGCCTCGGACAGGGGGATGGCTACACCTTC
TRBD2	TRBV27	NA	TRBJ2-7	CASSSGRYEQYF	TGTGCCAGTTCTAGCGGGAGGTACGAGCAGTACTTC
NA	TRBV19	NA	TRBJ2-4	CASTGQGQAIVKNIQYF	TGTGCCAGTACCGGCCAAGGGCAGGCCATAGTCAAAAACATTCAGTACTTC
NA	TRBV14	NA	TRBJ2-1	CASSQVMLSEQFF	TGTGCCAGCAGCCAAGTCATGCTATCCGAGCAGTTCTTC
TRBD2	TRBV29-1	NA	TRBJ2-3	CSVARSGKSTDTQYF	TGCAGCGTTGCCCGTAGCGGGAAAAGCACAGATACGCAGTATTTT
NA	TRBV19	NA	TRBJ1-5	CASSLQGWPQHF	TGTGCCAGTAGTTTACAGGGTTGGCCCCAGCATTTT
NA	TRBV7-2	NA	TRBJ1-1	CASSVTWSSHNTEAFF	TGTGCCAGCAGCGTCACTTGGTCGTCTCACAACACTGAAGCTTTCTTT
NA	TRBV30	NA	TRBJ2-6	CACPTTASGANVLTF	TGTGCCTGTCCTACCACAGCCTCTGGGGCCAACGTCCTGACTTTC
TRBD1	TRBV7-9	NA	TRBJ1-5	CASSLQGAGNQPQHF	TGTGCCAGCAGCTTACAGGGGGCGGGCAATCAGCCCCAGCATTTT
TRBD2	TRBV9	few	TRBJ2-3	CASSASGGNTDTQYF	TGTGCCAGCAGCGCCAGCGGGGGGAACACAGATACGCAGTATTTT
TRBD1	TRBV6-5	NA	TRBJ1-2	CASSRAGGAADGYTF	TGTGCCAGCAGTCGCGCAGGGGGTGCAGCAGATGGCTACACCTTC
NA	TRBV2	NA	TRBJ1-1	CASRAPQDPNTEAFF	TGTGCCAGCAGAGCGCCCCAGGATCCGAACACTGAAGCTTTCTTT
NA	TRBV7-3	NA	TRBJ2-2	CASSSGSGTELFF	TGTGCCAGCAGCTCGGGTAGCGGAACGGAGCTGTTTTTT
NA	TRBV28	NA	TRBJ2-1	CASSLLGRSEQFF	TGTGCCAGCAGTTTGCTGGGCCGAAGTGAGCAGTTCTTC
NA	TRBV27	NA	TRBJ2-7	CASSLRHSYEQYF	TGTGCCAGCAGCCTTCGACATTCCTACGAGCAGTACTTC
NA	TRBV4-3	NA	TRBJ1-2	CASSQDKTAYGYTF	TGCGCCAGCAGCCAAGATAAGACTGCCTATGGCTACACCTTC
TRBD2	TRBV3-1/TRBV3-2	NA	TRBJ2-1	CASSRVLTSGDNEQFF	TGTGCCAGCAGCCGTGTGCTGACTAGCGGTGACAATGAGCAGTTCTTC
NA	TRBV27	NA	TRBJ2-5	CASSFQGWGETQYF	TGTGCCAGCAGTTTCCAGGGGTGGGGAGAGACCCAGTACTTC
NA	TRBV5-4	NA	TRBJ2-5	CASSQTGTQETQYF	TGTGCCAGCAGCCAGACAGGCACTCAAGAGACCCAGTACTTC